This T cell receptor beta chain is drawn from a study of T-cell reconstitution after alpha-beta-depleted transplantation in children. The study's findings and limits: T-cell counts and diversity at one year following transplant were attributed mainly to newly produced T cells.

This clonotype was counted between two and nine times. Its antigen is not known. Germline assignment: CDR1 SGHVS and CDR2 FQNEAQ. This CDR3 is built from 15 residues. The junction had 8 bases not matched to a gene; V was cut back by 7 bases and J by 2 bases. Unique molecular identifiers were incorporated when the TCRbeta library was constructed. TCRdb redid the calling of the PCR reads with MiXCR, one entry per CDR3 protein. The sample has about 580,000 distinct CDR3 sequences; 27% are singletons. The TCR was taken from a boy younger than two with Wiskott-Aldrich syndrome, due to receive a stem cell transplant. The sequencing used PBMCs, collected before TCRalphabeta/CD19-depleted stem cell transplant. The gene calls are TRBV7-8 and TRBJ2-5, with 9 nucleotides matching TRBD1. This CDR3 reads CASNKGQGVQETQYF. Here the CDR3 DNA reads TGTGCCAGCAATAAGGGACAGGGAGTGCAAGAGACCCAGTACTTC.